This paragraph covers one T cell receptor beta chain sequence. Its specificity is unknown. Mismatch with germline at one junction end may stem from a read error. This record comes from a study of tumor and adjacent non-tumor tissue in lung cancer. Findings and limits, study-wide: Normal lung showed higher cumulative top 100 clone frequency than tumor.

No cell sorting was done before RNA was extracted from the tissue. TCRbeta libraries were built with three rounds of nested PCR, modified from ARM-PCR. TCRdb processed the multiplex PCR reads anew with MiXCR; each CDR3 protein has one entry. The repertoire holds 200,000 to 250,000 distinct CDR3 sequences, with 70% to 75% as singletons. The CDR3 spans 13 residues. CDR1 is SGHNT and CDR2 is YYREEE in the germline V gene (reference sequence). This receptor was obtained from a man aged 60 to 69 with non-small cell lung cancer. The specimen was lung tumor tissue. The J gene is TRBJ2-3, the V gene TRBV5-4, with 7 nucleotides matching TRBD2. CDR3 protein: CVGKTGGTDTQYF. The CDR3 coding sequence is TGTGTCGGGAAGACGGGGGGAACAGATACGCAGTATTTC.